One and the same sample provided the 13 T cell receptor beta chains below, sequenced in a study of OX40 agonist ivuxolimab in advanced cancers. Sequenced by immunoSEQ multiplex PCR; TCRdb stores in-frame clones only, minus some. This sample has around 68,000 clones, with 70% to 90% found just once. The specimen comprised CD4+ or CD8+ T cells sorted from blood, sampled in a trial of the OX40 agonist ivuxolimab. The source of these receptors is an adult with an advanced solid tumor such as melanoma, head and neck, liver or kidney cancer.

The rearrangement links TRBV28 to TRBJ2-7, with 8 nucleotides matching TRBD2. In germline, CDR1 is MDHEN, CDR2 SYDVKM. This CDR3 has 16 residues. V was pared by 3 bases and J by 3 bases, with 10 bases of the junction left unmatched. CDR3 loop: CASSFQLAGLVYEQYF. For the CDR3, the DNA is TGTGCCAGCAGTTTTCAATTAGCGGGACTCGTCTACGAGCAGTACTTC.

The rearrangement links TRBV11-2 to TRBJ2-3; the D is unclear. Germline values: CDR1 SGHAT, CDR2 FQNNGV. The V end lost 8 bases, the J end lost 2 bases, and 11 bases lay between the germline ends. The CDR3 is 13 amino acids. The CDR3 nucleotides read TGTGCCAGCGTTTATGGTTCCACAGATACGCAGTATTTT. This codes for CASVYGSTDTQYF.

CDR3 loop: CASSPTAGAGNEQFF. The DNA of the CDR3 is TGTGCCAGCTCACCGACGGCGGGGGCGGGGAATGAGCAGTTCTTC. The chain combines TRBV18 with TRBJ2-1, with D perhaps TRBD2 (7 bases). The germline CDR1 and CDR2 sequences are KGHSH and LQKENI. The CDR3 totals 15 residues. V shed 3 bases and J shed 7 bases, with 16 bases lying between them.

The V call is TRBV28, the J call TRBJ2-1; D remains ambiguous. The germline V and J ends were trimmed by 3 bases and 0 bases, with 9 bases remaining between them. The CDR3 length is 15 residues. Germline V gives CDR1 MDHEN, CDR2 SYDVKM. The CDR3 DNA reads TGTGCCAGCAGTTTTCTCGGGTTCTCCTACAATGAGCAGTTCTTC. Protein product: CASSFLGFSYNEQFF.

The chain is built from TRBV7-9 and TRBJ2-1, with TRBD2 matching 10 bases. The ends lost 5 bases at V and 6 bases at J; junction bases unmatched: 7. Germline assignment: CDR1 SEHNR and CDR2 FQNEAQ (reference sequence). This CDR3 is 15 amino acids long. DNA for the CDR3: TGTGCCAGCAGCCCCCGACTAGCGGGTATCAATGAGCAGTTCTTC. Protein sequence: CASSPRLAGINEQFF.

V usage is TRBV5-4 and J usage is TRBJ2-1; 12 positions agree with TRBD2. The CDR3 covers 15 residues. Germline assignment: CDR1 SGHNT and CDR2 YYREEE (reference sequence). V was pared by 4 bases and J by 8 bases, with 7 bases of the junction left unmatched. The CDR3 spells CASSQNLAGGYEQFF. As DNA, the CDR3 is TGTGCCAGCAGCCAAAACCTAGCGGGGGGGTATGAGCAGTTCTTC.

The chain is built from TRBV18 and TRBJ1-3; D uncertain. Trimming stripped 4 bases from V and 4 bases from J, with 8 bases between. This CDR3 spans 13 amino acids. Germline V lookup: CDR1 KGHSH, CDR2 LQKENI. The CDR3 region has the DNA TGTGCCAGCTCACTTCTCGCCGGAAACACCATATATTTT. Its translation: CASSLLAGNTIYF.

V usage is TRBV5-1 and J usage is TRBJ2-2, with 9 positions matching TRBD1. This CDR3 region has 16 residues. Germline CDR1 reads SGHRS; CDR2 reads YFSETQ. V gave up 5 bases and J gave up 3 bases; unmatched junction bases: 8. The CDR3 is CASSPGQGLYTGELFF. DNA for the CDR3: TGCGCCAGCAGTCCGGGACAGGGCCTCTACACCGGGGAGCTGTTTTTT.

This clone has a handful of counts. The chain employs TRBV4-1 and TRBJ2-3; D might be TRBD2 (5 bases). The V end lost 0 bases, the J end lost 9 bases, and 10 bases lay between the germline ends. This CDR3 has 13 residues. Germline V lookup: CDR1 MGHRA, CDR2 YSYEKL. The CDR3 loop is CASSQDRTRTQYF. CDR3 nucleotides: TGCGCCAGCAGCCAAGATAGGACTCGGACGCAGTATTTT.

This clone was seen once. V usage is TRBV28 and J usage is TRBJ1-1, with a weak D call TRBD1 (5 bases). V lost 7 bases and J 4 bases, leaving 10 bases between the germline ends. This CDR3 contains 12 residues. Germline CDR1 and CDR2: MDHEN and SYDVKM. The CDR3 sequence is CASNGGVTEAFF. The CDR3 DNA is TGTGCCAGCAATGGGGGGGTCACTGAAGCTTTCTTT. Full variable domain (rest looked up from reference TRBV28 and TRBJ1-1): DVKVTQSSRYLVKRTGEKVFLECVQDMDHENMFWYRQDPGLGLRLIYFSYDVKMKEKGDIPEGYSVSREKKERFSLILESASTNQTSMYLCASNGGVTEAFFGQGTRLTVV.

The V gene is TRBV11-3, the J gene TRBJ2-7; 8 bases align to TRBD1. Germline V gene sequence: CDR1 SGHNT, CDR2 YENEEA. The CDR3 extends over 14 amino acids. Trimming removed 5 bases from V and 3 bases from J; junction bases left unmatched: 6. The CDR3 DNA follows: TGTGCCAGCAGCCTCCGGACAGGGTTCTACGAGCAGTACTTC. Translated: CASSLRTGFYEQYF.

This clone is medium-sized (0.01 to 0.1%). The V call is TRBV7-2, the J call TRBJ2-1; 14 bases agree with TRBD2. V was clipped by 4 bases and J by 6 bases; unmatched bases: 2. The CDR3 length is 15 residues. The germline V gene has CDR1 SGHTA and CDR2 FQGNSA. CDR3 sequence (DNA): TGTGCCAGCAGCTCCGGACTAGCGGGAGGCAATGAGCAGTTCTTC. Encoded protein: CASSSGLAGGNEQFF.

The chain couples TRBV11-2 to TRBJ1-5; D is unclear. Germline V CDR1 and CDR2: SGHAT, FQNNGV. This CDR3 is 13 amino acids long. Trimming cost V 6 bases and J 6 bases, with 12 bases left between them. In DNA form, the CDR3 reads TGTGCCAGCAGTACCGACTTGCGTCAGCCCCAGCATTTT. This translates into CASSTDLRQPQHF.